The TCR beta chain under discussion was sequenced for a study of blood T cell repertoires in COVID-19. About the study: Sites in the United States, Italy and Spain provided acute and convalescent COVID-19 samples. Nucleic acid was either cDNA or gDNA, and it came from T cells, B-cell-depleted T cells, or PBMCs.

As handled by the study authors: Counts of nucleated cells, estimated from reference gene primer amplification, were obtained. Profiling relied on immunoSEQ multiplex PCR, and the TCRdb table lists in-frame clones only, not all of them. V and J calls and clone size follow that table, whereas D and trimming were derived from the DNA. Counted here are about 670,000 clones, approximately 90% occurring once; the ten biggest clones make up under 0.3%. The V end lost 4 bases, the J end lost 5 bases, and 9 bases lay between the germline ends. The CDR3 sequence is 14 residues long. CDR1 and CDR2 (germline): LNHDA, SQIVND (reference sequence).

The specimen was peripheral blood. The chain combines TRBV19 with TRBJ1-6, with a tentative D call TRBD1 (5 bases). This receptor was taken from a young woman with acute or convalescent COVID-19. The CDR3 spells CASSNGRDNSPLHF. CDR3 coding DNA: TGTGCCAGTAGTAACGGCAGGGATAATTCACCCCTCCACTTT. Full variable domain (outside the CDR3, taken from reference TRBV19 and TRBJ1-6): DGGITQSPKYLFRKEGQNVTLSCEQNLNHDAMYWYRQDPGQGLRLIYYSQIVNDFQKGDIAEGYSVSREKKESFPLTVTSAQKNPTAFYLCASSNGRDNSPLHFGNGTRLTVT.